The entry below gives a single T cell receptor beta chain sequence along with its context. The sample originates from a study of T cell changes during pregnancy in multiple sclerosis. The repertoire was sequenced with immunoSEQ multiplex PCR; TCRdb's copy has only in-frame clones and lacks some. The data show over 3,000 clones, under 90% seen once. The germline V gene encodes CDR1 SGHRS and CDR2 YFSETQ. This CDR3 contains 16 residues. The V gene lost 0 bases and the J gene lost 3 bases, with 15 bases spanning the gap. Sequences were derived from CD8+ T cells from peripheral blood mononuclear cells, sampled in the first trimester of pregnancy. The receptor's source is a female donor in good health, enrolled as a control in a pregnancy study. The chain combines TRBV5-1 with TRBJ2-5; D perhaps matches TRBD1 (6 bases). The CDR3 DNA sequence: TGCGCCAGCAGCTTGGGAGTGGGGGCAGGGGAAGAGACCCAGTACTTC. Residues: CASSLGVGAGEETQYF. The entire variable domain, with the rest obtained from reference TRBV5-1 and TRBJ2-5, is as follows: KAGVTQTPRYLIKTRGQQVTLSCSPISGHRSVSWYQQTPGQGLQFLFEYFSETQRNKGNFPGRFSGRQFSNSRSEMNVSTLELGDSALYLCASSLGVGAGEETQYFGPGTRLLVL.